The clone carrying this T cell receptor (beta chain) was detected ten times or more. This sample was included in a study of molecular identifiers for immune sequencing clone quantification. This CDR3 region has 19 residues. From germline, CDR1 is MNHEY and CDR2 SVGAGI. V was trimmed by 2 bases and J by 0 bases, leaving 19 bases between them. Via MiXCR, TCRdb re-called the PCR reads, giving one row per CDR3 protein. The profile shows around 40,000 distinct CDR3 sequences, 19% of them singletons. The chain combines TRBV6-5 with TRBJ1-4, with a tentative D call TRBD1 (5 bases). The material sequenced was naive CD8+ T cells from blood, with Jurkat cell RNA spiked in. Subset reported: FACS-sorted CD8+CD4-CCR7+CD45RA+ naive T cells. The receptor's source is a human donor in good health. Some libraries in this study had Jurkat cell RNA spiked in. The CDR3 sequence: CASSYTTVVGTATNEKLFF. CDR3 DNA: TGTGCCAGCAGTTACACTACCGTGGTGGGGACCGCAACTAATGAAAAACTGTTTTTT.